This T cell receptor (beta chain) was documented in a study of blood T cell repertoires in COVID-19. At the level of the study: Spain, Italy and the United States supplied samples that represented acute and convalescent COVID-19.

Data came from immunoSEQ multiplex PCR; TCRdb stores just in-frame clones and leaves some out. The sample lists hundreds of thousands of clones, 85% to 90% occurring once. This clone was counted between two and nine times. Sequencing was performed on PBMCs or T cells enriched from blood (not recorded which). This receptor was taken from a woman in her fifties or sixties in a cohort exposed to, infected with or recovered from COVID-19 (not recorded which).

As DNA, the CDR3 is TGTGCCAGCAGCGTAGGTCCCGCACAAGTCAACTCTGGAAACACCATATATTTT. This translates into CASSVGPAQVNSGNTIYF. The gene calls are TRBV9 and TRBJ1-3; no reliable D call. CDR3 length: 18 residues. The V end was cut by 0 bases, the J end by 0 bases, with 16 bases between. Germline CDR1 is SGDLS and CDR2 is YYNGEE. The full variable domain, rest sourced from reference TRBV9 and TRBJ1-3, is DSGVTQTPKHLITATGQRVTLRCSPRSGDLSVYWYQQSLDQGLQFLIQYYNGEERAKGNILERFSAQQFPDLHSELNLSSLELGDSALYFCASSVGPAQVNSGNTIYFGEGSWLTVV.